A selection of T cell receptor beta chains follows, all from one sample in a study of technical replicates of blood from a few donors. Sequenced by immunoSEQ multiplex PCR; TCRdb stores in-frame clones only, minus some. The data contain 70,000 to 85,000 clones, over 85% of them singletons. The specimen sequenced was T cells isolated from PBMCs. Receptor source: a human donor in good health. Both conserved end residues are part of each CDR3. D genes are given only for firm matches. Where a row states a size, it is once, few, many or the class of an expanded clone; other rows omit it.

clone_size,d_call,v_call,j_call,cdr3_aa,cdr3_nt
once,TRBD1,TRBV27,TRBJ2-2,CASSLSGTGPTGELFF,TGTGCCAGCAGTTTATCCGGGACAGGCCCCACCGGGGAGCTGTTTTTT
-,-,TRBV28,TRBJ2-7,CASSSTGEGYEQYF,TGTGCCAGCAGTTCGACAGGGGAGGGGTACGAGCAGTACTTC
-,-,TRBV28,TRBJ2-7,CASSLWKTSGPGEQYF,TGTGCCAGCAGTTTATGGAAGACTAGTGGACCCGGCGAGCAGTACTTC
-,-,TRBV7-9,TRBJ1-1,CASSLNQGLNTEAFF,TGTGCCAGCAGCTTAAATCAGGGGTTGAACACTGAAGCTTTCTTT
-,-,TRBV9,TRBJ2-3,CASSVGLARTDTQYF,TGTGCCAGCAGCGTAGGCCTAGCTCGCACAGATACGCAGTATTTT
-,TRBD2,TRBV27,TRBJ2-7,CASSLLAGGSLYEQYF,TGTGCCAGCAGTTTATTGGCGGGAGGGTCTCTCTACGAGCAGTACTTC
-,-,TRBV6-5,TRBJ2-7,CASSYSRTANEQYF,TGTGCCAGCAGTTACTCAAGGACAGCAAACGAGCAGTACTTC
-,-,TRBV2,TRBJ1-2,CASSEATANYGYTF,TGTGCCAGCAGTGAAGCCACAGCTAACTATGGCTACACCTTC
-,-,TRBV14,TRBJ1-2,CASSHTTGPYGYTF,TGTGCCAGCAGCCATACCACAGGGCCCTATGGCTACACCTTC
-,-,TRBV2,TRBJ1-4,CASSDGGAEDEKLFF,TGTGCCAGCAGTGATGGGGGGGCTGAAGATGAAAAACTGTTTTTT
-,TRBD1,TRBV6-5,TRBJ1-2,CATLGHRGLYGYTF,TGTGCCACCCTCGGTCACAGGGGGCTCTATGGCTACACCTTC
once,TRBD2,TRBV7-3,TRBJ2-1,CASSFSGTSGRTNNEQFF,TGTGCCAGCAGCTTCTCCGGGACTAGCGGGAGAACAAACAATGAGCAGTTCTTC
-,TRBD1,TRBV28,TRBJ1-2,CASLRTGGDGYTF,TGTGCCAGCCTCCGGACAGGGGGAGATGGCTACACCTTC
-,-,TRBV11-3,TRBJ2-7,CASSFVAYEQYF,TGTGCCAGCAGCTTCGTCGCCTACGAGCAGTACTTC
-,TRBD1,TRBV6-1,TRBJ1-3,CASSGGQVSGNTIYF,TGTGCCAGCAGTGGGGGACAGGTTTCTGGAAACACCATATATTTT
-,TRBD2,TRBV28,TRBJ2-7,CASTTGLAFYEQYF,TGTGCCAGCACCACGGGACTAGCATTCTACGAGCAGTACTTC
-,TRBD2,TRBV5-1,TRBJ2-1,CASSLALAGGNEQFF,TGCGCCAGCAGCTTGGCATTAGCGGGAGGTAATGAGCAGTTCTTC
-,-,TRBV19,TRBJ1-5,CASSIEGSLQPQHF,TGTGCCAGTAGTATCGAGGGTAGTCTTCAGCCCCAGCATTTT
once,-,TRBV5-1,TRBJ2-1,CASSLADSGNEQFF,TGCGCCAGCAGCTTGGCCGATTCGGGGAATGAGCAGTTCTTC
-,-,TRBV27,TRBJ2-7,CASGFAYEQYF,TGTGCCAGCGGCTTTGCCTACGAGCAGTACTTC
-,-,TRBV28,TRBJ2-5,CASSLQAGGLETQYF,TGTGCCAGCAGTTTACAGGCAGGTGGTTTAGAGACCCAGTACTTC
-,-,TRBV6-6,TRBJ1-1,CASSYGQGDTEAFF,TGTGCCAGCAGTTATGGGCAGGGCGACACTGAAGCTTTCTTT
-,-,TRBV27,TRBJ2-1,CASSPTLAGRDNEQFF,TGTGCCAGCAGTCCGACCTTGGCGGGAAGGGATAATGAGCAGTTCTTC
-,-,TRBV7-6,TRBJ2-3,CASSLGVSTDTQYF,TGTGCCAGCAGCTTAGGAGTCTCCACAGATACGCAGTATTTT
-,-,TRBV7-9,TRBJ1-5,CASSLEQGQPQHF,TGTGCCAGCAGCCTAGAACAGGGACAGCCCCAGCATTTT
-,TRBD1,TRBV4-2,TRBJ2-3,CASSQAAGTGGINTQYF,TGTGCCAGCAGCCAAGCCGCGGGGACAGGGGGAATAAATACGCAGTATTTT
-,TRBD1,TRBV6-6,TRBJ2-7,CASSYSLYGTAAEQYF,TGTGCCAGCAGTTACTCTCTGTATGGGACAGCTGCCGAGCAGTACTTC
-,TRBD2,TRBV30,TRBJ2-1,CAQTSGRVYNEQFF,TGTGCCCAGACTAGCGGGAGGGTATACAATGAGCAGTTCTTC
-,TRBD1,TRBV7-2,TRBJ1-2,CASSLRDSYGYTF,TGTGCCAGCAGCTTAAGGGACAGCTATGGCTACACCTTC
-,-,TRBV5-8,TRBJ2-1,CASSEVFGGEVGEQFF,TGTGCCAGCAGTGAGGTATTCGGGGGTGAGGTAGGTGAGCAGTTCTTC
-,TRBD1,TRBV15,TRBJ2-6,CATSRTGQVGLANVLTF,TGTGCCACCAGCAGAACGGGACAGGTCGGCTTAGCCAACGTCCTGACTTTC
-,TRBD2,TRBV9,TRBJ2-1,CASSSRDYDNEQFF,TGTGCCAGCAGCTCCCGGGACTACGACAATGAGCAGTTCTTC
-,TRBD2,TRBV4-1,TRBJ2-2,CASSHPRGIAGYTGELFF,TGCGCCAGCAGCCACCCCCGGGGGATAGCGGGTTACACCGGGGAGCTGTTTTTT
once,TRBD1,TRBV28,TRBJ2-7,CASQPRTGNEQYF,TGTGCCAGCCAACCTAGGACAGGGAACGAGCAGTACTTC
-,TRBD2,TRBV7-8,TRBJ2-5,CASRLAGGGKETQYF,TGTGCCAGCAGACTAGCGGGAGGGGGCAAAGAGACCCAGTACTTC
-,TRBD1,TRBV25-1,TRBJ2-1,CASSWTGGHEQFF,TGTGCCAGCAGTTGGACAGGGGGTCATGAGCAGTTCTTC
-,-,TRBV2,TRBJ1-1,CASSEFPPRATEAFF,TGTGCCAGCAGTGAATTCCCCCCCAGGGCAACTGAAGCTTTCTTT
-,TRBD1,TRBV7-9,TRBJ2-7,CASSTGPGTGFPPYEQYF,TGTGCCAGCAGCACAGGCCCCGGGACAGGGTTTCCCCCCTACGAGCAGTACTTC
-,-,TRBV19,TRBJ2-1,CASSIDRGSYNEQFF,TGTGCCAGTAGTATAGACAGGGGCTCCTACAATGAGCAGTTCTTC
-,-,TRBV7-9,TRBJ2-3,CASSRLLTDTQYF,TGTGCCAGCAGCCGTCTCCTCACAGATACGCAGTATTTT
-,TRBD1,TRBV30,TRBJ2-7,CAWGQEAEQYF,TGTGCCTGGGGACAGGAGGCCGAGCAGTACTTC
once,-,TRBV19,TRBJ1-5,CASSIGQGLNQPQHF,TGTGCCAGTAGTATAGGTCAGGGTTTAAATCAGCCCCAGCATTTT
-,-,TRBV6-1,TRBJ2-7,CASTTRREIPYEQYF,TGTGCCAGCACCACAAGACGGGAAATCCCCTACGAGCAGTACTTC
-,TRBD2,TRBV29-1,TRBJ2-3,CSVEGAGGQVDTQYF,TGCAGCGTTGAGGGGGCGGGAGGGCAGGTAGATACGCAGTATTTT
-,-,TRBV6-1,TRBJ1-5,CASSEGPRGNSNQPQHF,TGTGCCAGCAGTGAAGGACCCCGGGGGAATAGCAATCAGCCCCAGCATTTT
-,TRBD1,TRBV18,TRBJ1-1,CASSRGTGDLNTEAFF,TGTGCCAGCTCACGTGGGACAGGCGACCTGAACACTGAAGCTTTCTTT
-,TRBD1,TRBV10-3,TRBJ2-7,CAISEGGDRGLFSSYEQYF,TGTGCCATCAGTGAGGGCGGGGACAGGGGGCTATTTAGCTCCTACGAGCAGTACTTC
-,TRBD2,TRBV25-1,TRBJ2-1,CASSGSGSSYNEQFF,TGTGCCAGCAGTGGTAGCGGGAGCTCCTACAATGAGCAGTTCTTC
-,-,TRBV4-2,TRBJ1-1,CASSPFSGGEAFF,TGTGCCAGCAGCCCCTTTAGCGGGGGTGAAGCTTTCTTT
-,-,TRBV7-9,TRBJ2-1,CASTPKSNNEQFF,TGTGCCAGCACCCCAAAGTCTAACAATGAGCAGTTCTTC
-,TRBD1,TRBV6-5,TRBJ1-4,CASSSLSGGVGEKLFF,TGTGCCAGCAGTTCCTTATCAGGGGGCGTCGGTGAAAAACTGTTTTTT
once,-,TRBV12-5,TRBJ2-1,CASGLVGGGLAHPHEQFF,TGTGCTAGTGGTTTGGTAGGGGGGGGGCTAGCTCATCCCCATGAGCAGTTCTTC
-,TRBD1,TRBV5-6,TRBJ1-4,CASSLAGQGDEKLFF,TGTGCCAGCAGCTTGGCGGGACAGGGGGACGAAAAACTGTTTTTT